The 16 T cell receptor beta chains below come from one sample, sequenced in a study of OX40 agonist ivuxolimab in advanced cancers. Clones were read by immunoSEQ multiplex PCR, and TCRdb kept only the in-frame ones, dropping some. The data hold tens of thousands of clones, with around 87% observed a single time. The source material was CD4+ or CD8+ T cells sorted from blood, sampled in a trial of the OX40 agonist ivuxolimab. The receptors were sampled from an adult with an advanced solid tumor such as melanoma, head and neck, liver or kidney cancer.

The chain is built from TRBV6-6 and TRBJ2-1; 8 bases line up with TRBD2. CDR1 is MNHNY, CDR2 SVGAGI, per germline (reference sequence). The trim removed 10 bases at V and 5 bases at J, leaving 10 bases unmatched. The CDR3 sequence is 14 residues long. CDR3: CATSRGASHNEQFF. CDR3 bases: TGTGCCACTTCGCGGGGGGCCAGCCACAATGAGCAGTTCTTC.

The V call is TRBV27, the J call TRBJ1-3; 10 positions agree with TRBD1. The germline gives CDR1 MNHEY, CDR2 SMNVEV (reference sequence). This CDR3 spans 17 amino acids. J lost 2 bases, V lost 4 bases, and 8 bases had no gene match. The CDR3 protein is CASSYRDRGLPGNTIYF. The CDR3 DNA reads TGTGCCAGCAGTTACCGAGACAGGGGGCTTCCTGGAAACACCATATATTTT.

This CDR3 is CASSGSYEQYF. CDR3 sequence (DNA): TGTGCCAGCAGTGGATCGTACGAGCAGTACTTC. The V gene is TRBV6-5, the J gene TRBJ2-7; the D is unclear. The germline V gene encodes CDR1 MNHEY and CDR2 SVGAGI. The V end lost 5 bases, the J end lost 4 bases, and 6 bases lay between the germline ends. CDR3 length: 11 residues.

The CDR3 loop reads CASSLSLNTEAFF. In DNA form, the CDR3 reads TGTGCCAGCAGCTTAAGCTTGAACACTGAAGCTTTCTTT. The chain has TRBV7-6 and TRBJ1-1; D unclear. There are 13 residues in the CDR3. From germline, CDR1 is SGHVS and CDR2 FNYEAQ. Trimming took 2 bases from V and 0 from J, leaving 4 bases between them.

A few counts support this clone. This chain connects TRBV10-3 to TRBJ1-2; the match to TRBD1 covers 7 bases. With 7 bases clipped from V and 6 bases from J, the junction kept 5 bases outside the gene matches. Germline assignment: CDR1 ENHRY and CDR2 SYGVKD. CDR3 length: 12 residues. This chain's CDR3 is CAINGRGDGYTF. The DNA of the CDR3 is TGTGCCATCAATGGCAGGGGGGATGGCTACACCTTC.

V is TRBV19 and J is TRBJ2-7, with 8 nucleotides matching TRBD1. Per the germline V gene, CDR1 is LNHDA and CDR2 is SQIVND (reference sequence). V lost 5 bases to trimming and J lost 3 bases; unmatched junction nucleotides: 12. The CDR3 consists of 16 residues. This chain's CDR3 is CASSPPPQGGYYEQYF. The DNA for the CDR3 is TGTGCCAGTAGTCCTCCCCCACAGGGGGGTTACTACGAGCAGTACTTC.

The V call is TRBV19, the J call TRBJ1-4; D is ambiguous. Per the germline V gene, CDR1 is LNHDA and CDR2 is SQIVND (reference sequence). This CDR3 has 16 residues. V was clipped by 6 bases and J by 8 bases, with 22 bases between them. CDR3 in amino acids: CASSHGQGQRKEKLFF. CDR3 DNA: TGTGCCAGTAGCCATGGGCAAGGGCAAAGGAAAGAAAAACTGTTTTTT.

This chain connects TRBV4-3 to TRBJ2-1; TRBD1 is a possible D gene (6 bases). The CDR3 runs to 16 residues. Trimming removed 5 bases from V and 4 bases from J, with 18 bases in between. Germline lookup yields CDR1 LGHNA and CDR2 YSLEER. The CDR3 loop is CASSESGTTEYNEQFF. Here the CDR3 DNA reads TGCGCCAGCAGCGAATCGGGGACAACCGAGTACAATGAGCAGTTCTTC.

The rearrangement uses TRBV27 and TRBJ2-1; D is possibly TRBD1 (8 bases). The CDR3 extends over 16 amino acids. V lost 8 bases to trimming and J lost 6 bases, with 23 bases between them. The germline V gene encodes CDR1 MNHEY and CDR2 SMNVEV (reference sequence). The CDR3 is CASQGAWGRGPNEQFF. The CDR3 nucleotides are TGTGCCAGCCAGGGGGCGTGGGGGAGGGGTCCCAATGAGCAGTTCTTC.

V usage is TRBV7-9 and J usage is TRBJ1-4; D remains ambiguous. The CDR3 runs to 16 residues. V lost 1 base to trimming and J lost 2 bases, with 11 bases between them. Germline V CDR1 and CDR2: SEHNR, FQNEAQ (reference sequence). The CDR3 loop reads CASSLVSGSTNEKLFF. In nucleotides, the CDR3 is TGTGCCAGCAGCTTAGTGTCAGGTTCTACTAATGAAAAACTGTTTTTT.

The table lists this clone with a count of one. The chain links TRBV11-2 to TRBJ1-2; D remains unclear. The CDR3 totals 13 residues. Germline loops: CDR1 SGHAT, CDR2 FQNNGV. The V end lost 1 base, the J end lost 14 bases, and 17 bases lay between the germline ends. The CDR3 region is CASSLGTQGLRTF. In nucleotides, the CDR3 is TGTGCCAGCAGCTTAGGGACTCAAGGGCTTAGGACCTTC.

The chain combines TRBV7-9 with TRBJ1-1; D possibly corresponds to TRBD1 (6 bases). CDR1 is SEHNR, CDR2 FQNEAQ, per germline (reference sequence). With 1 base removed from V and 4 bases from J, the gap between germline ends came to 10 bases. The CDR3 totals 14 residues. The DNA of the CDR3 is TGTGCCAGCAGCTTAGTAGTAGGGGGCACTGAAGCTTTCTTT. Its protein product is CASSLVVGGTEAFF. The complete variable domain, with remaining parts taken from reference TRBV7-9 and TRBJ1-1, reads DTGVSQNPRHKITKRGQNVTFRCDPISEHNRLYWYRQTLGQGPEFLTYFQNEAQLEKSRLLSDRFSAERPKGSFSTLEIQRTEQGDSAMYLCASSLVVGGTEAFFGQGTRLTVV.

The rearrangement joins TRBV19 to TRBJ2-3; possibly TRBD1 or TRBD2 for D (5 bases each). V was shortened by 6 bases and J by 5 bases, with 15 bases between the two germline ends. CDR1 LNHDA and CDR2 SQIVND come from the germline V gene (reference sequence). The CDR3 is 14 amino acids. CDR3 residues: CASSPGQGEDTQYF. The CDR3 coding sequence is TGTGCCAGTAGCCCGGGGCAGGGAGAAGATACGCAGTATTTT.

The V gene is TRBV18, the J gene TRBJ1-5, with 9 bases fitting TRBD1. Germline V gene data show CDR1 as KGHSH and CDR2 as LQKENI. The CDR3 sequence is 15 residues long. V was pared by 4 bases and J by 4 bases, with 5 bases of the junction left unmatched. CDR3 region: CASSLETGGNQPQHF. In nucleotides, the CDR3 is TGTGCCAGCTCACTTGAGACAGGGGGAAATCAGCCCCAGCATTTT. Full variable domain (rest looked up from reference TRBV18 and TRBJ1-5): NAGVMQNPRHLVRRRGQEARLRCSPMKGHSHVYWYRQLPEEGLKFMVYLQKENIIDESGMPKERFSAEFPKEGPSILRIQQVVRGDSAAYFCASSLETGGNQPQHFGDGTRLSIL.

This chain joins TRBV7-9 and TRBJ1-3; 8 nucleotides line up with TRBD1. Looked up from germline, CDR1 is SEHNR and CDR2 is FQNEAQ (reference sequence). After removal of 7 bases from V and 4 bases from J, the junction contained 9 bases not matched to a gene. CDR3 length: 15 residues. The CDR3 region is CASTSQGAKGNTIYF. The CDR3 coding sequence is TGTGCCAGCACCAGTCAGGGGGCAAAGGGAAACACCATATATTTT. Full variable domain (rest looked up from reference TRBV7-9 and TRBJ1-3): DTGVSQNPRHKITKRGQNVTFRCDPISEHNRLYWYRQTLGQGPEFLTYFQNEAQLEKSRLLSDRFSAERPKGSFSTLEIQRTEQGDSAMYLCASTSQGAKGNTIYFGEGSWLTVV.

This chain links TRBV5-4 with TRBJ2-7; maybe TRBD2 (5 bases). This CDR3 has 12 amino acids. Trimming took 4 bases from V and 3 from J, leaving 8 bases between them. Germline V gives CDR1 SGHNT, CDR2 YYREEE (reference sequence). CDR3 bases: TGTGCCAGCAGCATACGGGGCTACGAGCAGTACTTC. This sequence encodes CASSIRGYEQYF. The variable domain in full, completed from reference TRBV5-4 and TRBJ2-7, reads ETGVTQSPTHLIKTRGQQVTLRCSSQSGHNTVSWYQQALGQGPQFIFQYYREEENGRGNFPPRFSGLQFPNYSSELNVNALELDDSALYLCASSIRGYEQYFGPGTRLTVT.